Sequencing of this TCR beta chain was carried out in a study of T cell repertoires in cytomegalovirus infection (dated by TCRdb to about 2019). Study-level background: Donor HLA type was relevant to the analysis, as public TCR beta signatures indicated carriage of CMV infection together with the matching HLA type. What the research found in general, with its limitations: In both this cohort and an independent cohort of under 450 donors, the cumulative frequency of public TCR beta family members distinguished carriers of CMV infection plus the relevant HLA type. The ex vivo response was dominated by HLA-C-restricted CMV-specific TCR beta clonotypes, which also provided the single most frequent clonotype in two of eight donors.

Reads for this sample came from an Illumina HiSeq 1500. TCRdb reanalyzed the raw reads on its own, using fastp at Q25 for trimming and MiXCR for clone calling, and kept in-frame beta chains. Every entry covers one CDR3 protein and lists the most common genes and DNA from its rows. A total of 300,000 to 400,000 distinct CDR3 sequences appear in this sample, 15% to 20% of them only once. Less than 9.5% of the sample is held by the ten biggest clonotypes. The CDR3 sequence holds 13 residues, the cysteine and phenylalanine included. The entry retains the CDR3 DNA only, 39 bases that are in frame from base 1. Based on the germline V gene, the CDR1 and CDR2 sequences are KGHSH and LQKENI. Trimming leaves V shorter by 6 bases and J shorter by 9 bases, with the junction holding 8 bases beyond the gene matches. This clonotype showed up just a few times. What antigen it recognizes has not been identified. Within one base of it there is no much larger clone, and no base qualities were kept.

Sequenced sample: PBMCs. This clonotype originated in a human donor in good health (CMV status not recorded). Some clones in this sample may be carry-over from other donors' samples. The rearranged chain carries TRBV18 and TRBJ1-5, with 7 middle bases fitting TRBD1. The CDR3 is CASSQDRDRPQHF. The DNA reads TGTGCCAGCTCCCAAGACAGGGATCGGCCCCAGCATTTT.